One sample yielded the 10 T cell receptor beta chains listed below, sequenced in a study of T cell repertoires in cytomegalovirus infection. No antigen has been assigned to these receptors. MiXCR was run by TCRdb on the reads, yielding one entry per CDR3 protein. The sample lists 110,000 or so distinct CDR3 sequences; around 31% were seen once. Sequencing was performed on CD8+ T cells from cultured PBMCs, taken from culture after CMV antigen stimulation. The receptors were gathered from a human donor in good health (CMV status not recorded). Some clones in this sample may be carry-over from other donors' samples.

The rearrangement links TRBV28 to TRBJ2-5, with D possibly TRBD2 on 5 matching bases. From germline, CDR1 is MDHEN and CDR2 SYDVKM. The V end lost 9 bases, the J end lost 7 bases, and 18 bases lay between the germline ends. The CDR3 length is 13 residues. The CDR3 sequence: CARQRTWVGTQYF. CDR3 in DNA: TGTGCCAGGCAGCGGACTTGGGTTGGGACCCAGTACTTC.

The chain employs TRBV6-5 and TRBJ2-7, with 11 bases fitting TRBD2. The CDR3 loop spans 14 amino acids. V shed 2 bases, J shed 3 bases, and the junction held 0 bases outside the gene matches. Germline V lookup: CDR1 MNHEY, CDR2 SVGAGI. For the CDR3, the DNA is TGTGCCAGCAGTTACACTAGCGGGGGCTACGAGCAGTACTTC. This gives the protein CASSYTSGGYEQYF.

The chain joins TRBV7-6 to TRBJ2-7, with D tentatively TRBD1 (6 bases). Looked up from germline, CDR1 is SGHVS and CDR2 is FNYEAQ. This CDR3 is 12 amino acids long. The V end was cut by 9 bases, the J end by 4 bases, with 13 bases between. The CDR3 bases are TGTGCCAGTAGCGCCGGGACATACGAGCAGTACTTC. Translated: CASSAGTYEQYF.

This chain joins TRBV4-1 and TRBJ1-1; D remains ambiguous. This CDR3 region has 14 residues. Trimming shortened V by 4 bases and J by 0 bases, and 9 bases separated the two germline ends. From germline, CDR1 is MGHRA and CDR2 YSYEKL. The CDR3 bases are TGCGCCAGCAGCCGAGTACACCTGAACACTGAAGCTTTCTTT. This translates into CASSRVHLNTEAFF.

This chain connects TRBV12-3 or TRBV12-4 to TRBJ1-3; no reliable D call. The CDR3 covers 16 residues. With 6 bases removed from V and 0 bases from J, the gap between germline ends came to 15 bases. CDR3: CASSPRKGTSGNTIYF. DNA of the CDR3: TGTGCCAGCAGCCCCCGGAAGGGCACCTCTGGAAACACCATATATTTT.

This clonotype came up a few times. This chain joins TRBV18 and TRBJ1-2; D is unresolved. V gave up 2 bases and J gave up 5 bases, with 6 bases separating them. Germline V gene data show CDR1 as KGHSH and CDR2 as LQKENI. The CDR3 runs to 12 residues. CDR3 in DNA: TGTGCCAGCTCACCAAAGGATTATGGCTACACCTTC. This encodes CASSPKDYGYTF. Full variable domain (remainder filled in from reference TRBV18 and TRBJ1-2): NAGVMQNPRHLVRRRGQEARLRCSPMKGHSHVYWYRQLPEEGLKFMVYLQKENIIDESGMPKERFSAEFPKEGPSILRIQQVVRGDSAAYFCASSPKDYGYTFGSGTRLTVV.

This clonotype has just a few counts. The chain uses TRBV27 and TRBJ1-1; 7 bases match TRBD1. Germline V gene sequence: CDR1 MNHEY, CDR2 SMNVEV (reference sequence). V dropped 6 bases and J dropped 4; count of bases not matched to a gene: 5. The CDR3 is 13 amino acids. The CDR3 reads CASRTGVATEAFF. CDR3 DNA: TGTGCCAGCAGAACAGGGGTGGCCACTGAAGCTTTCTTT.

This clonotype was seen repeatedly, ten times or more. The V and J genes are TRBV11-2 and TRBJ1-6; 8 bases are shared with TRBD1. CDR1 and CDR2 (germline): SGHAT, FQNNGV. With V trimmed by 2 bases and J by 9 bases, 3 bases remained unmatched. The CDR3 runs to 14 residues. The CDR3 protein is CASSLRTGRSPLHF. The CDR3 coding sequence is TGTGCCAGCAGCTTACGGACAGGGCGTTCACCCCTCCACTTT.

The rearrangement joins TRBV12-3 or TRBV12-4 to TRBJ2-5; D might be TRBD2 (7 bases). Trimming removed 8 bases from V and 5 bases from J, with 18 bases in between. CDR3 length: 14 amino acids. CDR3 residues: CASSLGGGGETQYF. CDR3 DNA sequence: TGTGCCAGCTCCCTTGGGGGGGGCGGGGAGACCCAGTACTTC.

A few counts support this clonotype. DNA for the CDR3: TGTGCCAGCCGTGCCGGGGCTCAAGGCTACACCTTC. Translated, it gives CASRAGAQGYTF. V gene TRBV27 combines with J gene TRBJ1-2, with D perhaps matching TRBD1 (5 bases). With 8 bases removed from V and 8 bases from J, the gap between germline ends came to 15 bases. The germline V gene has CDR1 MNHEY and CDR2 SMNVEV (reference sequence). The CDR3 length is 12 residues.